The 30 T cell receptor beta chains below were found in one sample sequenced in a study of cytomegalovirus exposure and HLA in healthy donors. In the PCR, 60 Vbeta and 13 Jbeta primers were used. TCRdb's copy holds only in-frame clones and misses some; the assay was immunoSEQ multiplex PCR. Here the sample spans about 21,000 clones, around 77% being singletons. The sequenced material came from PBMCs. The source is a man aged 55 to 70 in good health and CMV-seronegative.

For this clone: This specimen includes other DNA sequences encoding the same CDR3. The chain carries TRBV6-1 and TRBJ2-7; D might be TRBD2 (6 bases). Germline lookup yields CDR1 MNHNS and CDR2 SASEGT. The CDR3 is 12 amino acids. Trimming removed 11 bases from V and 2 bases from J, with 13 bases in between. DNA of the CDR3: TGTGCCGGGGGAGGTGGACCCTACGAGCAGTACTTC. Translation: CAGGGGPYEQYF.

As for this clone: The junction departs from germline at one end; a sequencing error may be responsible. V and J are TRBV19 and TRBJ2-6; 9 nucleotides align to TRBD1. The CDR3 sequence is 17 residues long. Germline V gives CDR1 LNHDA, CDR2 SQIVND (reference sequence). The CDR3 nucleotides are TGTGCCAGTAGTATAGATTGGACAGGGGCTGGGGCCAACGTCCCGACTTTC. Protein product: CASSIDWTGAGANVPTF.

The CDR3 DNA reads TGTGCCAGCAGTTTATCGAGCGGGGGAAACTATGGCTACACCTTC. Translation: CASSLSSGGNYGYTF. The V and J genes are TRBV27 and TRBJ1-2; D is possibly TRBD1 (5 bases). The V gene's germline CDR1 is MNHEY and CDR2 SMNVEV (reference sequence). Trimming left V 0 bases short and J 2 bases short, with 10 bases between. The CDR3 loop spans 15 amino acids.

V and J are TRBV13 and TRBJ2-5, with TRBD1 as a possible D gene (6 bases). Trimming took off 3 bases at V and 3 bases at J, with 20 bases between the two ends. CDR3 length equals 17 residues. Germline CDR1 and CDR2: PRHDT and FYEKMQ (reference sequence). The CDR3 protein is CASSLLTRGQMEETQYF. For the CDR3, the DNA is TGTGCCAGCAGCTTGCTAACCCGCGGACAGATGGAAGAGACCCAGTACTTC.

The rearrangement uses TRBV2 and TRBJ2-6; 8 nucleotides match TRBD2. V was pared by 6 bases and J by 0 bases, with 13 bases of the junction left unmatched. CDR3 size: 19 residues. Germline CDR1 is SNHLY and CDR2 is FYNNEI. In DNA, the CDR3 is TGTGCCAGCAGGGGGGTTACTAGCGGATTTACCTCTGGGGCCAACGTCCTGACTTTC. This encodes CASRGVTSGFTSGANVLTF.

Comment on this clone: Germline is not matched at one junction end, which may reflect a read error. The CDR3 loop reads CSSSWNQGAGEKLFF. CDR3 in DNA: TGTTCCAGCAGCTGGAATCAGGGGGCTGGTGAAAAACTGTTTTTT. The chain couples TRBV5-4 to TRBJ1-4, with 8 bases fitting TRBD1. The CDR3 sequence is 15 residues long. Germline CDR1 and CDR2: SGHNT and YYREEE (reference sequence). The full variable domain, its missing parts supplied by reference TRBV5-4 and TRBJ1-4, is ETGVTQSPTHLIKTRGQQVTLRCSSQSGHNTVSWYQQALGQGPQFIFQYYREEENGRGNFPPRFSGLQFPNYSSELNVNALELDDSALYLCSSSWNQGAGEKLFFGSGTQLSVL.

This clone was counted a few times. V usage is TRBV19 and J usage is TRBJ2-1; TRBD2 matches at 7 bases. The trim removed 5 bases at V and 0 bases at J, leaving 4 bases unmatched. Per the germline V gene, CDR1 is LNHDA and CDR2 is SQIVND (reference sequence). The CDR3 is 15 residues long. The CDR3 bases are TGTGCCAGTAGTCCCGGGAGGCCCTCCTACAATGAGCAGTTCTTC. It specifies CASSPGRPSYNEQFF.

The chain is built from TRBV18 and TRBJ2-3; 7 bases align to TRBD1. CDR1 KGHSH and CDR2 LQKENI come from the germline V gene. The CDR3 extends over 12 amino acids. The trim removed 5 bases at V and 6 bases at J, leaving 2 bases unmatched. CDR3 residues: CASSKQGDTQYF. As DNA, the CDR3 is TGTGCCAGCTCAAAACAGGGGGATACGCAGTATTTT.

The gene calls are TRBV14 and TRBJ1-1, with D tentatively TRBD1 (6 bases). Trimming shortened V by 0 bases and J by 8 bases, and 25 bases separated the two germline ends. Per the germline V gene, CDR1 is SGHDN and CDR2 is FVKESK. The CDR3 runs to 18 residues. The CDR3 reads CASSQDHGGTGSLGEAFF. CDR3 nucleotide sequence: TGTGCCAGCAGCCAAGATCATGGGGGCACGGGGAGTCTCGGAGAAGCTTTCTTT.

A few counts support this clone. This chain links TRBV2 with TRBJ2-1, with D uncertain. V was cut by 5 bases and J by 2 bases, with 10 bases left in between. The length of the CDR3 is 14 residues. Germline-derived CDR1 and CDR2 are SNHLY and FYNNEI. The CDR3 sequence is CASSLISTYNEQFF. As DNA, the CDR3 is TGTGCCAGCAGTCTCATTAGTACCTACAATGAGCAGTTCTTC.

The CDR3 DNA reads TGTGCCAGTTCCGACGGCGGGGCGAAGGAGACCCAGTACTTC. Protein product: CASSDGGAKETQYF. This rearrangement joins TRBV19 to TRBJ2-5; TRBD2 might be the D (6 bases). From germline, CDR1 is LNHDA and CDR2 SQIVND (reference sequence). The CDR3 totals 14 residues. Trimming took off 8 bases at V and 5 bases at J, with 18 bases between the two ends.

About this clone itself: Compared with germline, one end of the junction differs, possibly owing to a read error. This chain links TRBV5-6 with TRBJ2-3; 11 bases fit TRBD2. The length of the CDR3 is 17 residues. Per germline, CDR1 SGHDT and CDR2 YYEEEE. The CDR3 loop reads CASSLGLAAYSTDTQYF. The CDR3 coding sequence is TGTGCCAGCAGTTTGGGACTAGCGGCATATAGCACAGATACGCAGTATTTT.

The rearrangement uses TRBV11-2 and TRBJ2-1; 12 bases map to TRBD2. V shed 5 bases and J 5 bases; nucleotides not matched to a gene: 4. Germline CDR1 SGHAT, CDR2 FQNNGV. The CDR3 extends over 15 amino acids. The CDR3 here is CASSHSSGRDNEQFF. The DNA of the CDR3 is TGTGCCAGCAGCCATTCTAGCGGGAGGGACAATGAGCAGTTCTTC.

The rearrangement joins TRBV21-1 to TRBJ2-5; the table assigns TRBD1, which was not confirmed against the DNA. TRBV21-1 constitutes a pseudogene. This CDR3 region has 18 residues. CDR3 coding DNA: TGTGCCAGCAGCCCTCGGCCATCCCAGGGCGGTGATCTAGTGACCCAGTACTTC. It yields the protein CASSPRPSQGGDLVTQYF.

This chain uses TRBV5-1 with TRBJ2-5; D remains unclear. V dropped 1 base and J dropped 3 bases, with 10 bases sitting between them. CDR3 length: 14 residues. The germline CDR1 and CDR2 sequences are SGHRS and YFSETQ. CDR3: CASSLYQAKETQYF. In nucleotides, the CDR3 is TGCGCCAGCAGCTTGTATCAGGCGAAAGAGACCCAGTACTTC.

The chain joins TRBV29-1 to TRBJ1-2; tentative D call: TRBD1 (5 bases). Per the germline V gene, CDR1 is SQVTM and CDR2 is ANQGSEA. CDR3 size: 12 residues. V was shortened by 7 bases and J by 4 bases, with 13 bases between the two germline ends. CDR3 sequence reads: CSEGTGVYGYTF. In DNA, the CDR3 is TGCAGCGAGGGGACGGGGGTCTATGGCTACACCTTC.

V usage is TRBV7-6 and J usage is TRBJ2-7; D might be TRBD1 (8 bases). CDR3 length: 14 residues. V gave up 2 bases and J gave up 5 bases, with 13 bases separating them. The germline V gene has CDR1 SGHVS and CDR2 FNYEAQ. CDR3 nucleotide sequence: TGTGCCAGCAGCTTAACCACAGGGGGGGACGAGCAGTACTTC. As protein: CASSLTTGGDEQYF.

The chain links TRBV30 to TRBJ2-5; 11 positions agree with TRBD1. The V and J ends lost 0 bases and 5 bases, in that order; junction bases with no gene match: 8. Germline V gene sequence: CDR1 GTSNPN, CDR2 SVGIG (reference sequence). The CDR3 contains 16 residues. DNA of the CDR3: TGTGCCTGGAGTGTTCGGACAGGGGGCTCCCGGGAGACCCAGTACTTC. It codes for CAWSVRTGGSRETQYF.

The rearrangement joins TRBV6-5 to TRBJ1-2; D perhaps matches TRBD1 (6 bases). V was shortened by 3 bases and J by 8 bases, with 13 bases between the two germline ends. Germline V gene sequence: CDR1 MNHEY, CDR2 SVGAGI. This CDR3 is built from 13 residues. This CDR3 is CASSYDRTSGYTF. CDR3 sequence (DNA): TGTGCCAGCAGTTATGACAGGACCTCCGGCTACACCTTC.

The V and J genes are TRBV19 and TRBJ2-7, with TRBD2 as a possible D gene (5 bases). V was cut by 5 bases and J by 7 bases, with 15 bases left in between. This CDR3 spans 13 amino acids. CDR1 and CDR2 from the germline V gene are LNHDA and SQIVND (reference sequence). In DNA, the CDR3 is TGTGCCAGTAGTGCGGGCCTTAATTGGGAGCAGTACTTC. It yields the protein CASSAGLNWEQYF.

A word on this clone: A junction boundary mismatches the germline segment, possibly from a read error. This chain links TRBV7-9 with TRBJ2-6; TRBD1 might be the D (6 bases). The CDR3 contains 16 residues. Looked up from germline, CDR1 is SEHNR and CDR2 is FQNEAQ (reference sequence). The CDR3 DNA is TGTTCCAGCAGCCAAACAGGGCCTTCTGGGGCCAACGTCCTGACTTTC. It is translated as CSSSQTGPSGANVLTF.

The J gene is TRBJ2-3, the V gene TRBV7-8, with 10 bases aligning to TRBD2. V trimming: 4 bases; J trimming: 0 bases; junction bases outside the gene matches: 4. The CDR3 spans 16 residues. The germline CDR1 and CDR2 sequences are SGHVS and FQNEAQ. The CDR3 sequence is CASSSLTSGSTDTQYF. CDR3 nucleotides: TGTGCCAGCAGCTCCCTGACTAGCGGGAGCACAGATACGCAGTATTTT.

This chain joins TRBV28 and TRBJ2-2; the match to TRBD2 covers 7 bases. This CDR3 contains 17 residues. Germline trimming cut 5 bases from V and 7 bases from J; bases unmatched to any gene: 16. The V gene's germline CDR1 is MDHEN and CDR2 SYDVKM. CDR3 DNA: TGTGCCAGCAGTCCGGGGGGTACGGGATCCCGGATCGGGGAGCTGTTTTTT. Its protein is CASSPGGTGSRIGELFF.

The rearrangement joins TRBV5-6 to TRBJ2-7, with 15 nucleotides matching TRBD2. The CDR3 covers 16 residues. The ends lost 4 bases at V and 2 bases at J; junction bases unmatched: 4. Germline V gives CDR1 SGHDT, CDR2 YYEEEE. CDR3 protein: CASSGRTSGRAYEQYF. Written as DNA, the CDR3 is TGTGCCAGCAGCGGCCGGACTAGCGGGAGGGCCTACGAGCAGTACTTC.

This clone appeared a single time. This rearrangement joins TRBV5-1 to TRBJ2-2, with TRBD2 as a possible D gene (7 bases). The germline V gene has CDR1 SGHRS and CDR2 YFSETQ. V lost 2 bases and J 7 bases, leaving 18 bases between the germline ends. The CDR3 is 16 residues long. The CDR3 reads CASSFFVGGLDGELFF. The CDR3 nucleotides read TGCGCCAGCAGCTTCTTTGTCGGGGGGCTGGACGGGGAGCTGTTTTTT. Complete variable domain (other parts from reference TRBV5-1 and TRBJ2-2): KAGVTQTPRYLIKTRGQQVTLSCSPISGHRSVSWYQQTPGQGLQFLFEYFSETQRNKGNFPGRFSGRQFSNSRSEMNVSTLELGDSALYLCASSFFVGGLDGELFFGEGSRLTVL.

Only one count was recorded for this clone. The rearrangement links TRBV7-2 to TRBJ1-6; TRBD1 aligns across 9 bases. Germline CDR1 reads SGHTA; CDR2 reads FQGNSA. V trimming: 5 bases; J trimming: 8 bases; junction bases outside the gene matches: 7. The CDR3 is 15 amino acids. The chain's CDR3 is CASSIQGAQDSPLHF. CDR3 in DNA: TGTGCCAGCAGCATACAGGGGGCGCAGGATTCACCCCTCCACTTT. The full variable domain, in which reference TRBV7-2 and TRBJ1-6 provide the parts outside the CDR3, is GAGVSQSPSNKVTEKGKDVELRCDPISGHTALYWYRQSLGQGLEFLIYFQGNSAPDKSGLPSDRFSAERTGGSVSTLTIQRTQQEDSAVYLCASSIQGAQDSPLHFGNGTRLTVT.

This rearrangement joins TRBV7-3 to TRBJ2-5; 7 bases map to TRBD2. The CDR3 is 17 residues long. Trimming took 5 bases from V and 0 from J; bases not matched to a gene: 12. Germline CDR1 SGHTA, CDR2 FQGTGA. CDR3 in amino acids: CASSPNGRGGNQETQYF. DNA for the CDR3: TGTGCCAGCAGCCCGAACGGACGCGGGGGAAACCAAGAGACCCAGTACTTC.

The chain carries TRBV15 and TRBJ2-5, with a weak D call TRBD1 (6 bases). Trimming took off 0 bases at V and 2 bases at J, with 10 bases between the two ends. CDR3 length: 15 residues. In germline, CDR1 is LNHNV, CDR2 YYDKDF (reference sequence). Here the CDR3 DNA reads TGTGCCACCAGCAGAGATAGGGGGAATCAAGAGACCCAGTACTTC. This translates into CATSRDRGNQETQYF.

The CDR3 sequence is CASADGGGGNQPQHF. CDR3 nucleotides: TGTGCCAGCGCCGACGGGGGAGGAGGCAATCAGCCCCAGCATTTT. The gene calls are TRBV6-6 and TRBJ1-5; a possible D gene is TRBD1 (5 bases). Germline V gives CDR1 MNHNY, CDR2 SVGAGI (reference sequence). The V and J ends lost 8 bases and 2 bases respectively, with 16 bases between them. The length of the CDR3 is 15 residues.

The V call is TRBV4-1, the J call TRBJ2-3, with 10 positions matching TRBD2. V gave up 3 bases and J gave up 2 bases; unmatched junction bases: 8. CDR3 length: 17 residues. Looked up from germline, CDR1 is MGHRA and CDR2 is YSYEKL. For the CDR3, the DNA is TGCGCCAGCAGCCAGGCCGGAGGACTAGCGGACACAGATACGCAGTATTTT. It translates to CASSQAGGLADTDTQYF.